This T cell receptor (beta chain) was profiled in a study of T-cell reconstitution after alpha-beta-depleted transplantation in children. During its preparation, the TCRbeta library received unique molecular identifiers. One entry per CDR3 protein results from TCRdb running MiXCR on the PCR reads. The profile shows 440,000 or so distinct CDR3 sequences, around two fifths of them singletons. This clonotype was detected only a few times. Its antigen is not identified. Trimming pared 2 bases from V and 6 bases from J, leaving 17 bases between. This CDR3 has 15 amino acids. Germline CDR1 SGHRS, CDR2 YFSETQ. General study findings and limits: Newly produced T cells mostly accounted for T-cell counts and diversity one year post-transplant. Approximately two months post-transplant, alpha-beta T cells reportedly originated from several hundred expanded graft clones. Certain patients had high TCRbeta diversity at day 60, and it came from recipient T cells and thymic progenitors that survived.

The material sequenced was PBMCs, taken before TCRalphabeta/CD19-depleted stem cell transplant. V is TRBV5-1 and J is TRBJ1-1; D may be TRBD1 (6 bases). This clonotype was obtained from a girl aged 2-10 years with aplastic anemia, due to receive a stem cell transplant. CDR3 loop: CASSFDGGGNPEAFF. The CDR3 coding sequence is TGCGCCAGCAGCTTTGATGGGGGGGGCAACCCTGAAGCTTTCTTT.